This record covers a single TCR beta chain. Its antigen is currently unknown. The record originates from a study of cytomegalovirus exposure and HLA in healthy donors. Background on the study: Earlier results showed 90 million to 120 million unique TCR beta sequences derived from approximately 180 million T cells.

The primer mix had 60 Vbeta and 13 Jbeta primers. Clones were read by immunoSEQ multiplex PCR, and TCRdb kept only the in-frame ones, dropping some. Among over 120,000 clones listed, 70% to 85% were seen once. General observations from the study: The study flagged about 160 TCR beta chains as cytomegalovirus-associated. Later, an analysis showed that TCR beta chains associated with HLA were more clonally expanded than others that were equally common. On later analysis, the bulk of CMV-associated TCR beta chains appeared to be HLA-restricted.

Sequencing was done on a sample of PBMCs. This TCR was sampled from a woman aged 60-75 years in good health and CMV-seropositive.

DNA for the CDR3: TGTGCCAGCAGTTACGGGACAGGGGCCTACGAGCAGTACTTC. It specifies CASSYGTGAYEQYF. The chain carries TRBV6-6 and TRBJ2-7; 10 bases align to TRBD1. The CDR3 has 14 residues. CDR1 is MNHNY and CDR2 is SVGAGI in the germline V gene (reference sequence). After removal of 2 bases from V and 2 bases from J, the junction contained 0 bases not matched to a gene.